A single sample gave rise to the 32 T cell receptor beta chains below, sequenced in a study of blood T cell repertoires in COVID-19. Method: immunoSEQ multiplex PCR; TCRdb's copy keeps in-frame clones and lacks some. The sample holds 250,000 or so clones, around 83% seen once. The sample consisted of peripheral blood. These receptors came from a man aged 25 to 45 who had recovered from COVID-19.

The chain is built from TRBV15 and TRBJ2-5, with D maybe TRBD2 (5 bases). CDR1 is LNHNV, CDR2 YYDKDF, per germline (reference sequence). The length of the CDR3 is 16 residues. Deletions cut 0 bases from V and 5 bases from J, with 16 bases between. The CDR3 loop reads CATSRDPGPGGETQYF. CDR3 bases: TGTGCCACCAGCAGAGATCCGGGCCCTGGCGGGGAGACCCAGTACTTC.

The chain uses TRBV5-1 and TRBJ2-3; 7 bases match TRBD1. This CDR3 has 13 residues. CDR1 is SGHRS and CDR2 is YFSETQ in the germline V gene. V dropped 3 bases and J dropped 5; count of bases not matched to a gene: 3. CDR3 DNA: TGCGCCAGCAGCTACTACAGGGGAGATACGCAGTATTTT. Protein sequence: CASSYYRGDTQYF.

V usage is TRBV10-2 and J usage is TRBJ2-5; TRBD2 agrees at 7 bases. Trimming removed 2 bases from V and 11 bases from J; junction bases left unmatched: 14. Germline values: CDR1 WSHSY, CDR2 SAAADI. The CDR3 covers 15 residues. The CDR3 is CASSEGGERWGTQYF. The CDR3 nucleotides read TGCGCCAGCAGTGAGGGGGGGGAGCGCTGGGGAACGCAGTACTTC.

The rearrangement uses TRBV7-3 and TRBJ2-5; 7 nucleotides match TRBD2. The CDR3 runs 13 residues. CDR1 is SGHTA, CDR2 FQGTGA, per germline. With 5 bases clipped from V and 7 bases from J, the junction kept 7 bases outside the gene matches. The chain's CDR3 is CASSDDGGGTQYF. CDR3 coding DNA: TGTGCCAGCAGCGACGACGGCGGGGGGACCCAGTACTTC.

Only one count was recorded for this clone. The chain uses TRBV10-1 and TRBJ2-2; 9 positions agree with TRBD1. The CDR3 extends over 13 amino acids. Trimming took 5 bases from V and 6 from J; bases not matched to a gene: 1. The germline V gene has CDR1 WNHNN and CDR2 SYGVQD (reference sequence). Here the CDR3 DNA reads TGCGCCAGCAGTCGACAGGGGGCCGGGGAGCTGTTTTTT. Protein: CASSRQGAGELFF.

This clone showed up just a few times. This CDR3 reads CASSPGTGGDTQYF. CDR3 bases: TGTGCCAGCAGTCCCGGGACAGGGGGAGATACGCAGTATTTT. The chain links TRBV6-4 to TRBJ2-3, with TRBD1 matching over 11 bases. The ends lost 5 bases at V and 5 bases at J; junction bases unmatched: 3. This CDR3 has 14 amino acids. The germline CDR1 and CDR2 sequences are MRHNA and SNTAGT.

The chain couples TRBV28 to TRBJ2-3; 7 positions match TRBD1. Germline CDR1 MDHEN, CDR2 SYDVKM. The junction had 6 bases not matched to a gene; V was cut back by 6 bases and J by 3 bases. CDR3 length: 14 amino acids. The DNA for the CDR3 is TGTGCCAGCAGATTCGACAGGGCGACAGATACGCAGTATTTT. Encoded protein: CASRFDRATDTQYF.

The chain links TRBV5-4 to TRBJ1-4; D is perhaps TRBD1 (5 bases). The germline V and J ends were trimmed by 0 bases and 8 bases, with 14 bases remaining between them. The length of the CDR3 is 15 residues. CDR1 and CDR2 (germline): SGHNT, YYREEE (reference sequence). CDR3 loop: CASSLGGMNSEKLFF. The CDR3 DNA reads as TGTGCCAGCAGCTTGGGGGGCATGAACTCCGAAAAACTGTTTTTT.

The rearrangement uses TRBV28 and TRBJ2-4; D unresolved. The V gene's germline CDR1 is MDHEN and CDR2 SYDVKM. The V end lost 5 bases, the J end lost 5 bases, and 10 bases lay between the germline ends. The CDR3 is made up of 13 amino acids. The CDR3 DNA reads TGTGCCAGCAGTCCCCATGAGGAAAACATTCAGTACTTC. It encodes CASSPHEENIQYF.

V gene TRBV5-4 combines with J gene TRBJ2-3; 7 bases are shared with TRBD1. V shed 2 bases and J 2 bases; nucleotides not matched to a gene: 5. Germline CDR1 reads SGHNT; CDR2 reads YYREEE (reference sequence). The CDR3 is 15 amino acids. CDR3 sequence reads: CASSLTGTATDTQYF. As DNA, the CDR3 is TGTGCCAGCAGCTTAACAGGGACAGCCACAGATACGCAGTATTTT. Drawing the rest from reference TRBV5-4 and TRBJ2-3, the complete variable domain is ETGVTQSPTHLIKTRGQQVTLRCSSQSGHNTVSWYQQALGQGPQFIFQYYREEENGRGNFPPRFSGLQFPNYSSELNVNALELDDSALYLCASSLTGTATDTQYFGPGTRLTVL.

This chain uses TRBV18 with TRBJ1-6; TRBD1 might be the D (5 bases). CDR3 length equals 14 residues. V gave up 2 bases and J gave up 9 bases, with 11 bases separating them. Germline CDR1 and CDR2: KGHSH and LQKENI. The CDR3 sequence: CASSPDRKLSPLHF. DNA for the CDR3: TGTGCCAGCTCACCAGACAGAAAACTTTCACCCCTCCACTTT.

The V gene is TRBV15, the J gene TRBJ2-3; 14 bases line up with TRBD2. Germline CDR1 reads LNHNV; CDR2 reads YYDKDF (reference sequence). CDR3 length: 20 residues. The junction had 19 bases not matched to a gene; V was cut back by 3 bases and J by 8 bases. The DNA for the CDR3 is TGTGCCACCAGCAGCCCCGGGACTAGCGGGGGCCGGGGGGTTCGGGGTACGCAGTATTTT. Amino acid sequence: CATSSPGTSGGRGVRGTQYF.

The chain uses TRBV6-5 and TRBJ1-4; no clear D. Trimming left V 6 bases short and J 2 bases short, with 13 bases between. CDR1 MNHEY and CDR2 SVGAGI come from the germline V gene. The CDR3 runs to 15 residues. CDR3 DNA: TGTGCCAGCAGGCGGTGGACGGGGACTAATGAAAAACTGTTTTTT. Its translation: CASRRWTGTNEKLFF.

This rearrangement joins TRBV5-1 to TRBJ2-3; possibly TRBD1 for D (6 bases). V was pared by 4 bases and J by 0 bases, with 12 bases between. The CDR3 covers 15 residues. CDR1 is SGHRS, CDR2 YFSETQ, per germline. The CDR3 loop is CASSRIGGSTDTQYF. CDR3 coding DNA: TGCGCCAGCAGCCGAATTGGGGGCAGCACAGATACGCAGTATTTT.

V gene TRBV29-1 combines with J gene TRBJ2-2, with D perhaps TRBD2 (7 bases). V was shortened by 3 bases and J by 0 bases, with 14 bases between the two germline ends. There are 16 residues in the CDR3. The germline CDR1 and CDR2 sequences are SQVTM and ANQGSEA. CDR3 bases: TGCAGCGTTGAGCAACGGGGGGCCGCGAACACCGGGGAGCTGTTTTTT. This gives the protein CSVEQRGAANTGELFF.

This rearrangement joins TRBV28 to TRBJ1-5; 9 nucleotides agree with TRBD1. Germline assignment: CDR1 MDHEN and CDR2 SYDVKM. V was clipped by 6 bases and J by 5 bases; unmatched bases: 2. The length of the CDR3 is 13 residues. The CDR3 region has the DNA TGTGCCAGCAGACAGGGGGCTCATCAGCCCCAGCATTTT. Its translation: CASRQGAHQPQHF.

V and J are TRBV7-9 and TRBJ2-2; possible D gene TRBD1, 5 bases. This CDR3 spans 14 amino acids. Germline V gene sequence: CDR1 SEHNR, CDR2 FQNEAQ (reference sequence). V was pared by 1 base and J by 4 bases, with 7 bases between. DNA for the CDR3: TGTGCCAGCAGCTTAGGACAGAGCACCGGGGAGCTGTTTTTT. It codes for CASSLGQSTGELFF.

CDR3: CASSRGQGPLVGEAFF. In DNA form, the CDR3 reads TGTGCCAGCAGCCGAGGACAGGGACCCCTCGTAGGTGAAGCTTTCTTT. This chain uses TRBV5-5 with TRBJ1-1, with TRBD1 matching 8 bases. V gave up 4 bases and J gave up 7 bases; unmatched junction bases: 15. The CDR3 has 16 amino acids. Germline V lookup: CDR1 SGHKS, CDR2 YYEKEE (reference sequence).

This clone was counted ten times or more. The chain has TRBV5-6 and TRBJ1-2; possible D gene TRBD1, 5 bases. V lost 3 bases and J 4 bases, leaving 13 bases between the germline ends. Per the germline V gene, CDR1 is SGHDT and CDR2 is YYEEEE. The length of the CDR3 is 14 residues. The CDR3 reads CASSSGTRVYGYTF. In DNA, the CDR3 is TGTGCCAGCAGCTCCGGGACTCGTGTCTATGGCTACACCTTC.

Regarding this clone: One end of the junction varies from germline; a read error may be responsible. The gene calls are TRBV10-3 and TRBJ2-3, with 7 bases aligning to TRBD2. Germline V gene sequence: CDR1 ENHRY, CDR2 SYGVKD. CDR3 length equals 17 residues. CDR3 in DNA: TGTGCCATCAGCGAGTCTGGCCCGGGACTACGCACAGATACGCAGTATTTT. It codes for CAISESGPGLRTDTQYF.

The V and J genes are TRBV6-4 and TRBJ2-1; D perhaps matches TRBD2 (6 bases). Germline V gene lookup returns CDR1 MRHNA and CDR2 SNTAGT. The CDR3 has 15 amino acids. The V end was cut by 5 bases, the J end by 1 base, with 12 bases between. CDR3 DNA sequence: TGTGCCAGCAGTCTCGACCGGGGGTCCTACAATGAGCAGTTCTTC. Translating gives CASSLDRGSYNEQFF.

This clone ranks as medium-sized. The chain is built from TRBV5-4 and TRBJ1-2; the D gene is possibly TRBD1 (5 bases). The CDR3 loop spans 15 amino acids. CDR1 SGHNT and CDR2 YYREEE come from the germline V gene (reference sequence). The germline V and J ends were trimmed by 0 bases and 3 bases, with 12 bases remaining between them. CDR3 bases: TGTGCCAGCAGCTTGGGGCGTCCGGGGGACTATGGCTACACCTTC. This encodes CASSLGRPGDYGYTF.

CDR3 nucleotides: TGTGCCAGCACTCTCGGGACTAGTGTGGAGACCCAGTACTTC. It yields the protein CASTLGTSVETQYF. The chain employs TRBV2 and TRBJ2-5; 8 positions match TRBD2. Germline V gene data show CDR1 as SNHLY and CDR2 as FYNNEI. The V gene end was trimmed by 7 bases and the J gene end by 5 bases; junction bases not matched to a gene: 9. There are 14 residues in the CDR3.

The V call is TRBV12-3 or TRBV12-4, the J call TRBJ1-5; D remains unclear. V lost 5 bases and J lost 5, with 10 bases in between. The CDR3 totals 13 residues. The CDR3 spells CASSTLRDQPQHF. The CDR3 bases are TGTGCCAGCAGTACCCTCCGGGATCAGCCCCAGCATTTT.

The chain combines TRBV10-2 with TRBJ2-5; weak D call: TRBD2 (5 bases). CDR1 and CDR2 (germline): WSHSY, SAAADI. V lost 7 bases and J lost 5, with 14 bases in between. There are 13 residues in the CDR3. The CDR3 DNA sequence: TGCGCCAGCACGGGGTCCCCACGGGAGACCCAGTACTTC. Its translation: CASTGSPRETQYF.

The chain combines TRBV15 with TRBJ2-1, with TRBD2 identical over 11 bases. CDR1 and CDR2 from the germline V gene are LNHNV and YYDKDF (reference sequence). The J segment lost 3 bases and the V segment lost 7 bases, leaving 14 bases of the junction unmatched. The length of the CDR3 is 18 residues. The CDR3 nucleotides read TGTGCCACCACGCCCGAGTGGGTAGCGGGGGGGAACTACAATGAGCAGTTCTTC. It codes for CATTPEWVAGGNYNEQFF.

The genes are TRBV27 and TRBJ2-1; 9 nucleotides align to TRBD2. CDR3 length: 14 residues. J was trimmed by 6 bases and V by 0 bases; bases with no gene match: 0. Germline CDR1 reads MNHEY; CDR2 reads SMNVEV (reference sequence). CDR3 DNA: TGTGCCAGCAGTTTATCGCGGGGGGGCAATGAGCAGTTCTTC. This gives the protein CASSLSRGGNEQFF.

The chain combines TRBV7-6 with TRBJ1-2, with TRBD1 identical over 7 bases. The CDR3 has 16 amino acids. The ends lost 1 base at V and 4 bases at J; junction bases unmatched: 9. Germline assignment: CDR1 SGHVS and CDR2 FNYEAQ. CDR3 sequence reads: CASSLGARTGGYGYTF. In DNA, the CDR3 is TGTGCCAGCAGCTTAGGTGCCCGGACAGGAGGCTATGGCTACACCTTC.

Here the CDR3 reads CASSFTDYGYTF. CDR3 coding DNA: TGTGCCAGCAGTTTTACGGACTATGGCTACACCTTC. The rearrangement links TRBV28 to TRBJ1-2; D not certain. The CDR3 extends over 12 amino acids. V lost 3 bases and J lost 3, with 5 bases in between. The germline V gene has CDR1 MDHEN and CDR2 SYDVKM.

This sequence joins TRBV5-6 and TRBJ2-5, with TRBD1 matching 7 bases. This CDR3 is built from 13 residues. From germline, CDR1 is SGHDT and CDR2 YYEEEE. V was pared by 4 bases and J by 3 bases, with 3 bases of the junction left unmatched. CDR3 region: CASSRGQEETQYF. CDR3 nucleotide sequence: TGTGCCAGCAGCCGTGGACAGGAAGAGACCCAGTACTTC.

The chain links TRBV5-4 to TRBJ2-3, with 10 bases fitting TRBD2. V gave up 2 bases and J gave up 4 bases; unmatched junction bases: 4. Germline V lookup: CDR1 SGHNT, CDR2 YYREEE (reference sequence). CDR3 length: 15 residues. The CDR3 is CASSLQRGGSDTQYF. The CDR3 nucleotides read TGTGCCAGCAGCTTACAGCGGGGGGGCTCAGATACGCAGTATTTT.

This clone was seen only a few times. The V gene is TRBV3-1 (or the pseudogene TRBV3-2), the J gene TRBJ2-7, with a weak D call TRBD2 (6 bases). The CDR3 contains 17 residues. Germline CDR1 is LGHDT and CDR2 is YNNKEL (reference sequence). Trimming took 3 bases from V and 2 from J, leaving 20 bases between them. This chain's CDR3 is CASSHRLTASDAYEQYF. As DNA, the CDR3 is TGTGCCAGCAGCCATAGACTTACGGCTAGCGATGCCTACGAGCAGTACTTC.